Shown below are 2 T cell receptor beta chains from a single sample sequenced in a study of blood T cell repertoires in COVID-19. Libraries were prepared by immunoSEQ multiplex PCR; TCRdb keeps only in-frame clonotypes and omits some of them. The sample yields 150,000 to 200,000 clones, 70% to 90% seen once. The sequencing input was PBMCs or T cells enriched from blood (not recorded which). These receptors were collected from a middle-aged man who had recovered from COVID-19.

This clone was detected only a few times. Other nucleotide sequences from this sample produce the same CDR3. The chain is built from TRBV3-1 (or the pseudogene TRBV3-2) and TRBJ2-5; TRBD1 might be the D (5 bases). Trimming removed 1 base from V and 4 bases from J, with 13 bases in between. Looked up from germline, CDR1 is LGHDT and CDR2 is YNNKEL (reference sequence). CDR3 length equals 15 residues. The CDR3 region is CASSQGGRAGETQYF. Here the CDR3 DNA reads TGTGCCAGCAGCCAAGGAGGCAGGGCAGGAGAGACCCAGTACTTC.

This rearrangement joins TRBV30 to TRBJ1-4; possible D gene TRBD1, 5 bases. Germline CDR1 GTSNPN, CDR2 SVGIG (reference sequence). The CDR3 spans 16 residues. The germline V and J ends were trimmed by 0 bases and 5 bases, with 16 bases remaining between them. The chain's CDR3 is CAWSVSWGLENEKLFF. CDR3 bases: TGTGCCTGGAGTGTAAGTTGGGGCCTCGAGAATGAAAAACTGTTTTTT.